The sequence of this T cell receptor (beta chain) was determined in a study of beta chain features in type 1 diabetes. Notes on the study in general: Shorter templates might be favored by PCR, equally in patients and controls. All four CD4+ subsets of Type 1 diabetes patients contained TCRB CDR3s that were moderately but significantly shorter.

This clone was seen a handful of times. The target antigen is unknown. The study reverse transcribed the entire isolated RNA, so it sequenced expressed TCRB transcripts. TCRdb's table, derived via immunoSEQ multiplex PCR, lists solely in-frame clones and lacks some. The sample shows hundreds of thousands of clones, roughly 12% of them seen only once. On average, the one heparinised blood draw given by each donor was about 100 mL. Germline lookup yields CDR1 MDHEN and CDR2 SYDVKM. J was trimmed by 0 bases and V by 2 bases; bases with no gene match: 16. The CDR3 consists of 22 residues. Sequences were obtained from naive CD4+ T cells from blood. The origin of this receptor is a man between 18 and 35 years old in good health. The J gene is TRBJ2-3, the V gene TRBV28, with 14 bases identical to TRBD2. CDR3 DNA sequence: TGTGCCAGCAGTTTAGGGGATCCGGGACTAGCGGGAGTTTGGTCTAGCACAGATACGCAGTATTTT. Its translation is CASSLGDPGLAGVWSSTDTQYF.